This record concerns one T cell receptor (beta chain) sequence. Its antigen is still unknown. The CDR3 spans 14 residues. With V trimmed by 8 bases and J by 5 bases, 5 bases remained unmatched. Germline-derived CDR1 and CDR2 are MDHEN and SYDVKM. The data were taken from a study of OX40 agonist ivuxolimab in advanced cancers. Study-wide background: A history of anti-PD-1, anti-PD-L1 or anti-CTLA-4 therapy was acceptable, and around 36% had some.

Study-level results: On average, a greater number of expanded clones characterised CD8+ T cells relative to CD4+. The CD4+ and CD8+ T cells in the blood had expanded clonally by week 6 at 0.1 to 3.0 mg/kg.

At baseline, cycle 4 day 1, and cycle 7 day 1, blood was sampled. Some clones are missing from TCRdb's copy, which holds only in-frame ones; the method was immunoSEQ multiplex PCR. In the table there are about 110,000 clones, less than 95% of which are singletons. This clonotype originated in an adult with an advanced solid tumor such as melanoma, head and neck, liver or kidney cancer. V is TRBV28 and J is TRBJ2-1; TRBD2 aligns across 11 bases. Sequencing was performed on CD4+ or CD8+ T cells sorted from blood, taken in a trial of the OX40 agonist ivuxolimab. CDR3 amino acids: CASGSGGANNEQFF. In DNA, the CDR3 is TGTGCCAGCGGTAGCGGGGGGGCCAACAATGAGCAGTTCTTC. Supplemented by reference TRBV28 and TRBJ2-1, the full variable domain reads DVKVTQSSRYLVKRTGEKVFLECVQDMDHENMFWYRQDPGLGLRLIYFSYDVKMKEKGDIPEGYSVSREKKERFSLILESASTNQTSMYLCASGSGGANNEQFFGPGTRLTVL.